This T cell receptor (beta chain) was sequenced during a study of blood T cell repertoires in COVID-19. Only a few counts were recorded for this clone. As handled by the study authors: Estimation of nucleated cell counts relied on the amplification of reference gene primers. Measured with immunoSEQ multiplex PCR; TCRdb has only the in-frame clones, and not every one. From that table come the V and J calls and clone size; the DNA was used to work out D and trimming. The data show roughly 280,000 clones, roughly 85% seen once. The CDR3 consists of 15 residues. Germline loops: CDR1 MGHRA, CDR2 YSYEKL. V dropped 2 bases and J dropped 4 bases, with 14 bases sitting between them.

Sequenced material: peripheral blood. This chain connects TRBV4-1 to TRBJ2-5; D is perhaps TRBD2 (7 bases). The TCR originated in a woman aged 70-85 years with acute or convalescent COVID-19. The CDR3 spells CASSQWGGAGETQYF. The CDR3 coding sequence is TGCGCCAGCAGCCAATGGGGGGGGGCAGGAGAGACCCAGTACTTC.